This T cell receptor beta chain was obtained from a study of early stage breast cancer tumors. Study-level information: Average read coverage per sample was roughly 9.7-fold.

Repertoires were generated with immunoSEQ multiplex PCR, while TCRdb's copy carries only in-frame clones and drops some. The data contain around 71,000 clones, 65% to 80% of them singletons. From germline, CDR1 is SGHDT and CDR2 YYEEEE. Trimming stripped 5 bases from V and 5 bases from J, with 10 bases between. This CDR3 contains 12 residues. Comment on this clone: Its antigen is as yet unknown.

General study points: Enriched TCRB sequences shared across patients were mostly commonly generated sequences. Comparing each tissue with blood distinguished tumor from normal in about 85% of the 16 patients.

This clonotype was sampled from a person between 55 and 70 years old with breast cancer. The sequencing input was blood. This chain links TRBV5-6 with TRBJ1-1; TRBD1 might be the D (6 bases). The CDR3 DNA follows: TGTGCCAGCAGTAAGGGGGAGACTGAAGCTTTCTTT. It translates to CASSKGETEAFF. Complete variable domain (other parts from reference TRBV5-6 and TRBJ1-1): DAGVTQSPTHLIKTRGQQVTLRCSPKSGHDTVSWYQQALGQGPQFIFQYYEEEERQRGNFPDRFSGHQFPNYSSELNVNALLLGDSALYLCASSKGETEAFFGQGTRLTVV.